This passage covers 17 T cell receptor beta chains from one sample sequenced in a study of blood T cell repertoires in COVID-19. Repertoires were generated with immunoSEQ multiplex PCR, while TCRdb's copy carries only in-frame clones and drops some. The sample gives fewer than 300,000 clones, about nine tenths of which show up once; about 10% is in the top ten. The sequencing sample was made of peripheral blood. The source is a man aged 35 to 55 who had recovered from COVID-19.

V and J are TRBV30 and TRBJ1-6, with 9 bases aligning to TRBD1. Germline CDR1 and CDR2: GTSNPN and SVGIG (reference sequence). Trimming took 3 bases from V and 7 from J; bases not matched to a gene: 7. The CDR3 totals 15 residues. CDR3 nucleotide sequence: TGTGCCTGGAGCGAAATGGGACAGGGCAATTCACCCCTCCACTTT. It translates to CAWSEMGQGNSPLHF.

This chain joins TRBV7-6 and TRBJ2-3; 10 nucleotides align to TRBD2. CDR1 is SGHVS, CDR2 FNYEAQ, per germline. Trimming took 2 bases from V and 6 from J; bases not matched to a gene: 11. The CDR3 contains 17 residues. The DNA for the CDR3 is TGTGCCAGCAGCTTAAGACCTAGCGGGGGTGATGGGGATACGCAGTATTTT. Translation: CASSLRPSGGDGDTQYF.

CDR3 bases: TGTGCCAGCTCACCCCGGGACTCACTTGAGACCCAGTACTTC. This encodes CASSPRDSLETQYF. The chain carries TRBV18 and TRBJ2-5; possibly TRBD2 for D (6 bases). The length of the CDR3 is 14 residues. Germline CDR1 and CDR2: KGHSH and LQKENI. Deletions cut 3 bases from V and 5 bases from J, with 13 bases between.

J is TRBJ1-2 and V is TRBV5-1, with TRBD1 matching over 8 bases. Germline CDR1 is SGHRS and CDR2 is YFSETQ. The CDR3 is made up of 14 amino acids. The V segment lost 4 bases and the J segment 8 bases; nucleotides outside the gene matches: 10. The CDR3 DNA sequence: TGCGCCAGCAGCCTTATGGGGACAGGACACGGCTACACCTTC. This codes for CASSLMGTGHGYTF.

This chain uses TRBV9 with TRBJ2-1, with 8 bases identical to TRBD2. V was pared by 2 bases and J by 2 bases, with 3 bases of the junction left unmatched. Germline CDR1 is SGDLS and CDR2 is YYNGEE. The length of the CDR3 is 15 residues. The CDR3 DNA is TGTGCCAGCAGCGTGGCGGGGGGCACCTACAATGAGCAGTTCTTC. It encodes CASSVAGGTYNEQFF. Using reference TRBV9 and TRBJ2-1 for the parts outside the CDR3, the full variable domain is DSGVTQTPKHLITATGQRVTLRCSPRSGDLSVYWYQQSLDQGLQFLIQYYNGEERAKGNILERFSAQQFPDLHSELNLSSLELGDSALYFCASSVAGGTYNEQFFGPGTRLTVL.

V is TRBV1 and J is TRBJ2-7; the table's TRBD1 call for D was not verified on the DNA. TRBV1 is flagged as a pseudogene. The CDR3 length is 16 residues. CDR3 nucleotide sequence: TGCACCAGCAGCCAACCCGGCCAGGGACAGGGAAACGAGCAGTACTTC. This encodes CTSSQPGQGQGNEQYF.

The genes are TRBV6-2 or TRBV6-3 and TRBJ2-7; 10 nucleotides match TRBD1. CDR1 and CDR2 from the germline V gene are MNHEY and SVGEGT. The CDR3 runs to 16 residues. V trimming: 5 bases; J trimming: 3 bases; junction bases outside the gene matches: 10. This chain's CDR3 is CASSPLGGQGYYEQYF. The DNA for the CDR3 is TGTGCCAGCAGTCCCCTCGGGGGACAGGGGTACTACGAGCAGTACTTC.

V usage is TRBV12-3 or TRBV12-4 and J usage is TRBJ2-1; 9 bases agree with TRBD1. The J segment lost 5 bases and the V segment lost 6 bases, leaving 2 bases of the junction unmatched. This CDR3 contains 13 residues. The CDR3 bases are TGTGCCAGCAGGGACAGGGGCAACAATGAGCAGTTCTTC. Translated: CASRDRGNNEQFF.

This sequence joins TRBV5-1 and TRBJ1-1, with 7 positions matching TRBD1. Germline assignment: CDR1 SGHRS and CDR2 YFSETQ. The V segment lost 6 bases and the J segment 5 bases; nucleotides outside the gene matches: 10. The CDR3 is made up of 14 amino acids. The DNA of the CDR3 is TGCGCCAGCACTAAGACAGGGTTGGGGACTGAAGCTTTCTTT. It codes for CASTKTGLGTEAFF.

This chain connects TRBV2 to TRBJ1-2; 10 bases map to TRBD1. CDR1 is SNHLY and CDR2 is FYNNEI in the germline V gene. The CDR3 spans 13 residues. V trimming: 8 bases; J trimming: 7 bases; junction bases outside the gene matches: 7. CDR3: CASRQGAYGGYTF. The CDR3 DNA reads as TGTGCCAGCCGACAGGGGGCATACGGTGGCTACACCTTC.

The chain employs TRBV6-4 and TRBJ2-3; possible D gene TRBD2, 7 bases. This CDR3 region has 14 residues. From germline, CDR1 is MRHNA and CDR2 SNTAGT. Trimming removed 4 bases at V and 4 bases at J, with 12 bases between. CDR3 nucleotide sequence: TGTGCCAGCAGTGTGGGGGGGCTCTCAGATACGCAGTATTTT. This codes for CASSVGGLSDTQYF.

Remarks on this clone: The identical CDR3 is also encoded by other nucleotide sequences in the sample. The chain's CDR3 is CASSLDRVNTEAFF. The CDR3, as DNA: TGCGCCAGCAGCTTGGACAGGGTGAACACTGAAGCTTTCTTT. The gene calls are TRBV5-1 and TRBJ1-1; D might be TRBD1 (6 bases). V was cut by 0 bases and J by 0 bases, with 6 bases left in between. The germline gives CDR1 SGHRS, CDR2 YFSETQ. The CDR3 consists of 14 residues.

The chain joins TRBV20-1 to TRBJ2-3; possibly TRBD2 for D (5 bases). Germline CDR1 DFQATT, CDR2 SNEGSKA (reference sequence). The CDR3 contains 11 residues. Trimming took 3 bases from V and 8 from J, leaving 9 bases between them. This chain's CDR3 is CSASVRGTQYF. The DNA of the CDR3 is TGCAGTGCTAGTGTCCGGGGTACGCAGTATTTT.

This chain joins TRBV12-2 and TRBJ1-5; the table's D call, TRBD1, was not checked against the DNA. TRBV12-2 is flagged as a pseudogene. This CDR3 spans 17 amino acids. The DNA of the CDR3 is TGTGCAAGTCGCTTAGGGCGACAGGGTGATGGCAATCAGCCCCAGCATTTT. This gives the protein CASRLGRQGDGNQPQHF.

CDR3 sequence: CASSKGALGTAYNEQFF. The CDR3 nucleotides are TGTGCCAGCAGCAAAGGTGCACTCGGGACAGCATACAATGAGCAGTTCTTC. The chain has TRBV21-1 and TRBJ2-1; the table names TRBD1, a call not compared with the DNA. TRBV21-1 is labeled a pseudogene. This CDR3 contains 17 residues.

V is TRBV18 and J is TRBJ1-1, with 8 bases lining up with TRBD1. The CDR3 is 13 amino acids. CDR1 and CDR2 (germline): KGHSH, LQKENI. V gave up 5 bases and J gave up 1 base; unmatched junction bases: 0. Here the CDR3 reads CASSGQGNTEAFF. Here the CDR3 DNA reads TGTGCCAGCTCAGGACAGGGGAACACTGAAGCTTTCTTT.

The rearrangement uses TRBV4-1 and TRBJ2-7, with 11 bases lining up with TRBD2. The V gene's germline CDR1 is MGHRA and CDR2 YSYEKL. V was pared by 3 bases and J by 6 bases, with 19 bases of the junction left unmatched. CDR3 length equals 19 residues. The CDR3 DNA is TGCGCCAGCAGCCATCTCAGCAGCACGGGGACTAGCGGCCTTGGCGAGCAGTACTTC. Translating it yields CASSHLSSTGTSGLGEQYF.